This TCR beta chain was identified during a study of neurological immune-mediated disorders. Each CDR3 protein gets one entry after TCRdb re-called the 5' RACE reads with MiXCR. The sample shows tens of thousands of distinct CDR3 sequences, 10% of them seen only once. Time point defined: longitudinal time-point 1 (baseline). This clonotype was seen repeatedly, ten times or more. J lost 3 bases, V lost 9 bases, and 5 bases had no gene match. Germline loops: CDR1 SGHRS, CDR2 YFSETQ. CDR3 size: 13 residues. The V gene is TRBV5-1, the J gene TRBJ2-1; 8 bases align to TRBD2. The sequenced sample was PBMCs. The TCR comes from a man aged 25-40 years in good health. CDR3 DNA sequence: TGCGCCACCGCGGGGGGTGTCTACAATGAGCAGTTCTTC. This codes for CATAGGVYNEQFF.